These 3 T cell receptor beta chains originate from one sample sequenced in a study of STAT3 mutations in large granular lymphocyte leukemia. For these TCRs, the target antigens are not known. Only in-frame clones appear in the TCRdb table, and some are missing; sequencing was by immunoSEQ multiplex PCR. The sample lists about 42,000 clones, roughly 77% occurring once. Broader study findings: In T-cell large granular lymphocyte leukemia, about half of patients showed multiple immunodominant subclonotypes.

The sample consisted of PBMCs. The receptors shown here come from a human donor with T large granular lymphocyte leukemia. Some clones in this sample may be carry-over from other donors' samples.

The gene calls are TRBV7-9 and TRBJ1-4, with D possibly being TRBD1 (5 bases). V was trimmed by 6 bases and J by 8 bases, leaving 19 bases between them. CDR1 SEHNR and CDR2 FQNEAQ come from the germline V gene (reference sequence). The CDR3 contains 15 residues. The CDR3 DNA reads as TGTGCCAGCAGTCCCTCGGCGACTGGGGGGGAAAAACTGTTTTTT. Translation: CASSPSATGGEKLFF.

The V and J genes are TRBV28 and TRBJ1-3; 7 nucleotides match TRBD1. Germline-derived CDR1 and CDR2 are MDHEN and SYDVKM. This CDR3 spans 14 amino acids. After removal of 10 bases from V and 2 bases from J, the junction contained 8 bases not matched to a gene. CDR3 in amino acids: CATRGGTAGNTIYF. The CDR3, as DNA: TGTGCCACCAGAGGGGGGACAGCTGGAAACACCATATATTTT.

The CDR3 spells CASSHRQGPDTQYF. CDR3 in DNA: TGCGCCAGCAGCCATCGACAGGGACCAGATACGCAGTATTTT. The chain employs TRBV4-1 and TRBJ2-3; 7 bases are shared with TRBD1. Germline values: CDR1 MGHRA, CDR2 YSYEKL. Trimming cost V 3 bases and J 4 bases; bases outside gene matches: 4. The CDR3 contains 14 residues.